This TCR beta chain was identified during a study of blood T cells in healthy people across ages. Next came a second PCR, run for roughly 6 to 11 cycles, which used a sample-barcoded 5' primer along with a J-beta primer mix. TCRdb re-analysed the 5' RACE reads in MiXCR, keeping a single row per CDR3 protein. The data show under 800,000 distinct CDR3 sequences, with roughly 43% seen just once and 20% to 25% held by the top ten. It was approximately 10 milliliters of peripheral blood that were drawn from each donor. Regarding this clonotype: The target antigen is unknown.

This CDR3 is built from 14 residues. In germline, CDR1 is SQVTM, CDR2 ANQGSEA. V lost 4 bases and J lost 8, with 17 bases in between. Study-wide results and limits: Researchers judged that diversity estimates from one million T cells fell short of true values. Unsorted PBMC input precluded a conclusive naive versus antigen-experienced comparison. Among T cells, TCR beta diversity per million cells dropped roughly linearly as age rose.

The V call is TRBV29-1, the J call TRBJ1-4, with no clear D. This TCR came from a woman aged 60 to 75 in good health. The source material was blood. CDR3 sequence: CSVALGQSGEKLFF. DNA of the CDR3: TGCAGCGTTGCCCTAGGGCAGTCGGGCGAAAAACTGTTTTTT.